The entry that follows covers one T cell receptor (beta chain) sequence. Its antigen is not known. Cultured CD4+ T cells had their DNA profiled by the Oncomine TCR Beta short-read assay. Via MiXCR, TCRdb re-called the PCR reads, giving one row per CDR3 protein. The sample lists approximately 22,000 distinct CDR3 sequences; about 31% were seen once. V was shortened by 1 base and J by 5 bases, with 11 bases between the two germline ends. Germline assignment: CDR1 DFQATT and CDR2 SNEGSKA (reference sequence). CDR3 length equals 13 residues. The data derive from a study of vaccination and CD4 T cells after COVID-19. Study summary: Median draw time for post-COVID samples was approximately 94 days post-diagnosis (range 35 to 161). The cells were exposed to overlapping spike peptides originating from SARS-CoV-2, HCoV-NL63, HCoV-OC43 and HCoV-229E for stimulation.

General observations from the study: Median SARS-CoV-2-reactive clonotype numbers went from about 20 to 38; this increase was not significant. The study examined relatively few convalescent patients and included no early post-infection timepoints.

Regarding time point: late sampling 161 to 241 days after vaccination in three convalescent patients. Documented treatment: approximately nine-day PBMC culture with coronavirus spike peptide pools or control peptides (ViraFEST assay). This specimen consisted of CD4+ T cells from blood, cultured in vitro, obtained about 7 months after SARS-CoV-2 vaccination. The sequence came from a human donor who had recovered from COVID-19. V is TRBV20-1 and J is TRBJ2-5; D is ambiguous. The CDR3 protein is CSARAGIWETQYF. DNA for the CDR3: TGCAGTGCTAGAGCGGGCATTTGGGAGACCCAGTACTTC.